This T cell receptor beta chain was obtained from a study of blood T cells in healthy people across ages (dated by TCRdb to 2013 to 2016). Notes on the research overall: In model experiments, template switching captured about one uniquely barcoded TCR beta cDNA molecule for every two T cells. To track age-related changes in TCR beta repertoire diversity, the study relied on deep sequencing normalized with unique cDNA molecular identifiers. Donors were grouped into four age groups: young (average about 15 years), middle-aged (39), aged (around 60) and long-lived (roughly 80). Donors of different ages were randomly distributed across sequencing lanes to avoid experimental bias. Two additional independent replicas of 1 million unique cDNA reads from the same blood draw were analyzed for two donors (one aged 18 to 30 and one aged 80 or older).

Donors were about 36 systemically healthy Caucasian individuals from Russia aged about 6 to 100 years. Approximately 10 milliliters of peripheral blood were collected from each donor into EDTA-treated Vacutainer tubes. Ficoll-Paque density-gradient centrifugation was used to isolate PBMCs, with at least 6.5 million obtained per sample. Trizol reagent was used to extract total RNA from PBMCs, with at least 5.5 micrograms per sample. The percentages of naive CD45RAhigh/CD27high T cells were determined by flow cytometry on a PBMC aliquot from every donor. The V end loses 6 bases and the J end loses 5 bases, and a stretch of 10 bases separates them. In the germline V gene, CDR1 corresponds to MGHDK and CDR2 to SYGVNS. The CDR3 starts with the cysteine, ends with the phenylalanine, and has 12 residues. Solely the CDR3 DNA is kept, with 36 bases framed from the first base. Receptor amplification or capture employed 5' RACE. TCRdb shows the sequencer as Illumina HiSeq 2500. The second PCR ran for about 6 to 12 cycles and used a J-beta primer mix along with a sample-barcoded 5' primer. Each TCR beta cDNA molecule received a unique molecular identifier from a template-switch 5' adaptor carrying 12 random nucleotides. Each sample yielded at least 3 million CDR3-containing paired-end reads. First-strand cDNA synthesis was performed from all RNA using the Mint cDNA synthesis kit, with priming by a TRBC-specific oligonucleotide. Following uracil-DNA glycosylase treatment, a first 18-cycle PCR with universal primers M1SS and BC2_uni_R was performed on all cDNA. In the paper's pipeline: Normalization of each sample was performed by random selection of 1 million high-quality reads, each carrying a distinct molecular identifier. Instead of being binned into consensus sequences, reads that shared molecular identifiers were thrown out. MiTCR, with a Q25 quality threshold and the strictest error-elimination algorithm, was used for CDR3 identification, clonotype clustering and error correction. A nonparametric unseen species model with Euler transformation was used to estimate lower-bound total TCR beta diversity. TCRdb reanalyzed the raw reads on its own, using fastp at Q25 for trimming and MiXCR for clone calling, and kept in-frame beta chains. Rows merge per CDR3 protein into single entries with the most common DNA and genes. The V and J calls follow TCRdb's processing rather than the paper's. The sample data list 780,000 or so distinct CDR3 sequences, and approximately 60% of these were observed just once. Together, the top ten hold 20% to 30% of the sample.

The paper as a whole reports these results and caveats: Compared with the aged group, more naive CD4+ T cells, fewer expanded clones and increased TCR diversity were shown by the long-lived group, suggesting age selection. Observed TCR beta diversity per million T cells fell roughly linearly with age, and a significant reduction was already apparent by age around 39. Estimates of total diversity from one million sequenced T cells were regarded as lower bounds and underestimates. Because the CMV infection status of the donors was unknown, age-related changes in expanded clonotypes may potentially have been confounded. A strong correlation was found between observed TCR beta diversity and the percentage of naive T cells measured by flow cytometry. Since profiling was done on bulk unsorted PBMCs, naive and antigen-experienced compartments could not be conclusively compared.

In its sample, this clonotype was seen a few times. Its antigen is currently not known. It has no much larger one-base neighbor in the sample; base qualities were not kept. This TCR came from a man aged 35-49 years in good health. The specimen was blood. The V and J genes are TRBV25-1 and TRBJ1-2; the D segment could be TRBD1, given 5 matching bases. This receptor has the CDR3 CASRQGLYGYTF. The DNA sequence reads TGTGCCAGCAGGCAGGGCCTATATGGCTACACCTTC.